These T cell receptor beta chains were read from a single sample in a study of T cells in Graves' hyperthyroidism and ophthalmopathy. TCRdb itself ran the multiplex PCR reads through MiXCR, one entry per CDR3 protein. The sample contains under 400,000 distinct CDR3 sequences, approximately 25% of which appear only once. The source material was blood. The receptors were gathered from a man aged 45-60 years with Graves' hyperthyroidism. Both conserved end residues are trimmed from each CDR3.

v_gene: TRBV5-1
CDR3aa: ASSYGLAGWETQY

v_gene: TRBV3-1
CDR3aa: ASSPAGGGFTEAF

v_gene: TRBV29-1
CDR3aa: SVGGGQGPSRVFNTGELF

v_gene: TRBV27
CDR3aa: ASSFGGNSPLH

v_gene: TRBV7-3
CDR3aa: ASSILAGVVNEQF

v_gene: TRBV7-9
CDR3aa: ASSLPGTSGRAYNEQF

v_gene: TRBV12-3/TRBV12-4
CDR3aa: ASSPNSPNTGELF

v_gene: TRBV10-3
CDR3aa: ATGAMLGNYEQY

v_gene: TRBV29-1
CDR3aa: SVEPQGDTEAF

v_gene: TRBV6-1
CDR3aa: ATHRPNEQF

v_gene: TRBV20-1
CDR3aa: SATTTGLAGLSYEQY

v_gene: TRBV5-1
CDR3aa: ASSPGLADVYEQY

v_gene: TRBV7-2
CDR3aa: ASSIRAHSYEQY

v_gene: TRBV29-1
CDR3aa: SVLTTGFNTEAF

v_gene: TRBV29-1
CDR3aa: SVDSGRADNEQF

v_gene: TRBV3-1
CDR3aa: ASSQDLPGLAGGEQY

v_gene: TRBV7-2
CDR3aa: ASSLEPQLNTGELF

v_gene: TRBV2
CDR3aa: ASRTTRGAYEQY

v_gene: TRBV28
CDR3aa: ASTTSLAGHNNEQF

v_gene: TRBV4-1
CDR3aa: ASSPIATNEKLF

v_gene: TRBV6-1
CDR3aa: ASTEDRNYNSPLH

v_gene: TRBV5-1
CDR3aa: ASSRELVTEAF

v_gene: TRBV20-1
CDR3aa: SASGSSYNEQF

v_gene: TRBV7-2
CDR3aa: ASSTTGGIHEQY

v_gene: TRBV12-3/TRBV12-4
CDR3aa: ASSVGHLSSYEQY

v_gene: TRBV3-1
CDR3aa: ASREYRGSDTEAF

v_gene: TRBV30
CDR3aa: AWSVQAEAF

v_gene: TRBV20-1
CDR3aa: SARDPWTHSGNTIY

v_gene: TRBV5-6
CDR3aa: ASNHLLDSFYNEQF

v_gene: TRBV7-2
CDR3aa: ASSPPVGLYNEQF

v_gene: TRBV2
CDR3aa: ASRRDRAVYT

v_gene: TRBV3-1
CDR3aa: ASSSGQGVYNEQF

v_gene: TRBV6-1
CDR3aa: ASRVNVARQQF

v_gene: TRBV9
CDR3aa: ASSVELAGETQY

v_gene: TRBV28
CDR3aa: ASSLLGPTNEKLF

v_gene: TRBV3-1
CDR3aa: ASSPTSGRAHNVEQF

v_gene: TRBV24-1
CDR3aa: ATSGRDQETQY

v_gene: TRBV6-1
CDR3aa: ASNIAAGDGYT

v_gene: TRBV10-3
CDR3aa: AISWVAGEDTQY

v_gene: TRBV7-3
CDR3aa: ATALRGGISSGELF

v_gene: TRBV28
CDR3aa: ASRTGTGFQPQH

v_gene: TRBV10-2
CDR3aa: ASIPRQSTDTQY

v_gene: TRBV5-6
CDR3aa: ASSLWLAESSYNEQF

v_gene: TRBV3-1
CDR3aa: ASSQSSRDTDTQY

v_gene: TRBV7-9
CDR3aa: ASSASGGSYEQY

v_gene: TRBV5-6
CDR3aa: ASSHRGDYGYT

v_gene: TRBV5-8
CDR3aa: ASSLEGKGEKLF

v_gene: TRBV29-1
CDR3aa: SAGTGAQGNTIY

v_gene: TRBV20-1
CDR3aa: SASLAGRNTGELF

v_gene: TRBV2
CDR3aa: ASSEGWEQF

v_gene: TRBV20-1
CDR3aa: SAPPSGENEQF

v_gene: TRBV7-9
CDR3aa: ASSLDQAGNEQF

v_gene: TRBV2
CDR3aa: ARRTDTQY

v_gene: TRBV18
CDR3aa: ASTIQSTGELF

v_gene: TRBV6-5
CDR3aa: ASSYRGGGDRYGYT

v_gene: TRBV20-1
CDR3aa: SARVHTDNEQF

v_gene: TRBV4-1
CDR3aa: ASSQVEGAIAGYT

v_gene: TRBV12-3/TRBV12-4
CDR3aa: ASSSSTGGPHEQY

v_gene: TRBV15
CDR3aa: ATSRDGIEAF

v_gene: TRBV5-1
CDR3aa: ASSLGQGRTEAF